The 8 T cell receptor beta chains in this list originate from one sample, sequenced in a study of PD-1 blockade in classical Hodgkin lymphoma. Generated by immunoSEQ multiplex PCR, the TCRdb table keeps only in-frame clones and is missing some. The sample comprises around 30,000 clones, approximately 90% of which are singletons, and about 0.22% rests with the top ten. The time point here: newly diagnosed, previously untreated cHL patient sample. Magnetic depletion of unwanted cells isolated CD4+ T cells from thawed PBMCs. The specimen was CD4+ T cells from blood. These receptors originate from a human donor with classical Hodgkin lymphoma.

The J gene is TRBJ1-1, the V gene TRBV7-2; a possible D gene is TRBD1 (5 bases). V lost 4 bases and J 5 bases, leaving 14 bases between the germline ends. The CDR3 contains 14 residues. Germline loops: CDR1 SGHTA, CDR2 FQGNSA. The CDR3 region is CASSYALGATEAFF. The CDR3, as DNA: TGTGCCAGCAGCTACGCGTTAGGGGCGACTGAAGCTTTCTTT.

The chain recombines TRBV28 with TRBJ2-7, with 10 bases lining up with TRBD2. Germline trimming cut 8 bases from V and 10 bases from J; bases unmatched to any gene: 11. The CDR3 has 13 residues. Germline CDR1 is MDHEN and CDR2 is SYDVKM. The CDR3 protein is CASGLAAQKKQYF. DNA of the CDR3: TGTGCCAGCGGACTAGCGGCACAAAAGAAACAGTACTTC.

This chain uses TRBV7-2 with TRBJ2-6, with unresolved D. Trimming removed 6 bases from V and 4 bases from J, with 10 bases in between. The germline CDR1 and CDR2 sequences are SGHTA and FQGNSA. This CDR3 has 14 residues. CDR3 nucleotides: TGTGCCAGCAGGGGTACGGGCGGGGCCAACGTCCTGACTTTC. Translating gives CASRGTGGANVLTF.

The chain combines TRBV6-1 with TRBJ1-2; possibly TRBD1 for D (5 bases). CDR3 length: 14 amino acids. V was cut by 6 bases and J by 4 bases, with 15 bases left in between. Germline CDR1 is MNHNS and CDR2 is SASEGT. The CDR3, as DNA: TGTGCCAGCAGGAAGCCGGGACTAGGCTATGGCTACACCTTC. Amino acids: CASRKPGLGYGYTF.

The J gene is TRBJ1-4, the V gene TRBV14; D not resolved. The CDR3 length is 13 residues. V gave up 4 bases and J gave up 8 bases, with 11 bases separating them. Germline lookup yields CDR1 SGHDN and CDR2 FVKESK. CDR3 loop: CASSLDLGEKLFF. The CDR3 nucleotides are TGTGCCAGCAGCCTCGACCTGGGGGAAAAACTGTTTTTT.

This chain joins TRBV7-7 and TRBJ1-1; no clear D. Germline V gene sequence: CDR1 SSHAT, CDR2 FNYEAQ (reference sequence). Trimming took 5 bases from V and 3 from J, leaving 10 bases between them. This CDR3 has 13 residues. DNA of the CDR3: TGTGCCAGCAGCCTCAGAGGAGACACTGAAGCTTTCTTT. It codes for CASSLRGDTEAFF.

This clone is a singleton in its sample. The chain joins TRBV2 to TRBJ2-1; D possibly corresponds to TRBD2 (5 bases). From germline, CDR1 is SNHLY and CDR2 FYNNEI. Trimming removed 3 bases from V and 9 bases from J, with 18 bases in between. This CDR3 comprises 15 residues. This chain's CDR3 is CASSDESGAQSEQFF. CDR3 nucleotide sequence: TGTGCCAGCAGTGACGAGAGCGGAGCCCAGAGTGAGCAGTTCTTC.

This clone was observed a few times. This sequence joins TRBV12-5 and TRBJ1-5, with 8 bases aligning to TRBD1. Germline values: CDR1 LGHNT, CDR2 FRNRAP. The ends lost 7 bases at V and 6 bases at J; junction bases unmatched: 8. CDR3 length equals 14 residues. The CDR3 reads CASALRQGTQPQHF. CDR3 sequence (DNA): TGTGCTAGTGCCCTTCGACAGGGGACTCAGCCCCAGCATTTT.